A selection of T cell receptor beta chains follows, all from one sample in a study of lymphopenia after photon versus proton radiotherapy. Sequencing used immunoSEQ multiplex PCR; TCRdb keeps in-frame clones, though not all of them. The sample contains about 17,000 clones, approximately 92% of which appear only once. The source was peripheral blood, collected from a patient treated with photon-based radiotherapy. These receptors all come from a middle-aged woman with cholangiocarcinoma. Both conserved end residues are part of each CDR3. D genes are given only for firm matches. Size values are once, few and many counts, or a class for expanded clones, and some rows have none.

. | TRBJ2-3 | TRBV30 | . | CAWSIRQGTDTQYF | TGTGCCTGGAGTATAAGACAAGGAACAGATACGCAGTATTTT
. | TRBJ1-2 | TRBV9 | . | CASSVVTGNGYTF | TGTGCCAGCAGCGTAGTGACGGGAAATGGCTACACCTTC
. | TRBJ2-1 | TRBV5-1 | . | CASSWGTSDEQFF | TGCGCCAGCAGCTGGGGGACGTCAGATGAGCAGTTCTTC
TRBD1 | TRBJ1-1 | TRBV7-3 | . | CASSLVPGQGAGTEAFF | TGTGCCAGCAGCTTAGTCCCGGGACAGGGGGCGGGAACTGAAGCTTTCTTT
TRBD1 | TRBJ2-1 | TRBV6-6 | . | CASSLTGVGGEQFF | TGTGCCAGCAGTTTGACAGGGGTTGGGGGTGAGCAGTTCTTC
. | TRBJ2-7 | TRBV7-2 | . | CASSSTFTLYEQYF | TGTGCCAGCAGCTCGACTTTCACTCTCTACGAGCAGTACTTC
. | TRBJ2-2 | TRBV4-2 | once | CASSRRRDGNTGELFF | TGTGCCAGCAGCCGCCGACGGGACGGGAACACCGGGGAGCTGTTTTTT
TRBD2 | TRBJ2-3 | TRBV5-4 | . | CASSHRLSGSGADTQYF | TGTGCCAGCAGCCATCGACTTAGCGGGAGTGGCGCAGATACGCAGTATTTT
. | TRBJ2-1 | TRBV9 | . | CASSPQARGNEQFF | TGTGCCAGCAGCCCCCAAGCGAGAGGAAATGAGCAGTTCTTC
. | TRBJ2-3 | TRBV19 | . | CASSSGTDTQYF | TGTGCCAGTAGTTCTGGGACAGATACGCAGTATTTT
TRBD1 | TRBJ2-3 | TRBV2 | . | CASSAQGAEDTQYF | TGTGCCAGCAGCGCCCAGGGGGCAGAGGATACGCAGTATTTT
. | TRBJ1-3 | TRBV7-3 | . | CASSLLGGLGNTIYF | TGTGCCAGCAGCTTATTGGGGGGGCTCGGAAACACCATATATTTT
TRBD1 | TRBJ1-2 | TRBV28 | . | CASRKGLVDRGRDYGYTF | TGTGCCAGCAGGAAAGGTTTGGTCGACAGGGGGCGCGACTATGGCTACACCTTC